The rows below give T cell receptor beta chains drawn from one sample of a study of cytomegalovirus exposure and HLA in healthy donors. The method was immunoSEQ multiplex PCR; TCRdb's version includes in-frame clones alone and lacks a portion of them. The sample consists of about 130,000 clones, 84% of them appearing once. Sequenced material: PBMCs. The receptors originated from a man in his fifties in good health and CMV-seronegative. Both conserved end residues are part of each CDR3. A D gene is named only where the DNA matches it firmly. Size tells how often a clone was seen (once, few, many) or the class of an expanded clone, and some rows leave it out.

V: TRBV10-3
D: -
J: TRBJ1-5
size: few
DNA: TGTGCCATCAGTGGTGCCGGGAATCAGCCCCAGCATTTT
CDR3: CAISGAGNQPQHF

V: TRBV4-1
D: -
J: TRBJ2-3
size: -
DNA: TGCGCCAGCAGCCAAGCGGGGGTTCCCAGCACAGATACGCAGTATTTT
CDR3: CASSQAGVPSTDTQYF

V: TRBV7-2
D: -
J: TRBJ2-7
size: once
DNA: TGTGCCAGCAGCTCAATCGTTCGAGGTTACGAGCAGTACTTC
CDR3: CASSSIVRGYEQYF

V: TRBV6-1
D: TRBD1
J: TRBJ2-1
size: -
DNA: TGTGCCAGCAGTGAACCACGGGACCCAGGGGGCAATGAGCAGTTCTTC
CDR3: CASSEPRDPGGNEQFF

V: TRBV5-1
D: -
J: TRBJ2-1
size: -
DNA: TGCGCCAGCAGCCCAACAGGGCTCGATGAGCAGTTCTTC
CDR3: CASSPTGLDEQFF

V: TRBV18
D: TRBD1
J: TRBJ2-7
size: -
DNA: TGTGCCAGCTCAGAGAACCGGGACAGTCTCTACGAGCAGTACTTC
CDR3: CASSENRDSLYEQYF

V: TRBV7-9
D: -
J: TRBJ1-6
size: -
DNA: TGTGCCAGCAGTTCCTGGGGCCGCGATAATTCACCCCTCCACTTT
CDR3: CASSSWGRDNSPLHF

V: TRBV2
D: TRBD1
J: TRBJ2-2
size: few
DNA: TGTGCCAGCAATACACAGGGGGCGCCCGGGGAGCTGTTTTTT
CDR3: CASNTQGAPGELFF

V: TRBV5-1
D: TRBD1
J: TRBJ2-7
size: -
DNA: TGCGCCAGCAGCTTGGGTGGGACAGGGGGCTCCTACGAGCAGTACTTC
CDR3: CASSLGGTGGSYEQYF

V: TRBV7-2
D: -
J: TRBJ2-7
size: -
DNA: TGTGCCAGCAGCTCCCAGGTGGGCTACGAGCAGTACTTC
CDR3: CASSSQVGYEQYF

V: TRBV5-4
D: -
J: TRBJ2-7
size: once
DNA: TGTGCCAGCAGCTTTGGTCCCCCAGGTTCCTACGAGCAGTACTTC
CDR3: CASSFGPPGSYEQYF

V: TRBV6-1
D: -
J: TRBJ1-5
size: -
DNA: TGTGCCAGCAGCCGGGATTCTAATCAGCCCCAGCATTTT
CDR3: CASSRDSNQPQHF

V: TRBV10-3
D: -
J: TRBJ2-5
size: once
DNA: TGTGCCATCAGGGGACTTGATGAGACCCAGTACTTC
CDR3: CAIRGLDETQYF

V: TRBV7-3
D: -
J: TRBJ2-1
size: -
DNA: TGTGCCAGCAGCCCTAGCTCCTACAATGAGCAGTTCTTC
CDR3: CASSPSSYNEQFF

V: TRBV30
D: -
J: TRBJ1-1
size: -
DNA: TGTGCCTGGTCCCTGATCCAGGGCGCTGAAGCTTTCTTT
CDR3: CAWSLIQGAEAFF

V: TRBV18
D: -
J: TRBJ1-2
size: -
DNA: TGTGCCAGCTCACCAAGTGGAGAGTCAGATGGCTACACCTTC
CDR3: CASSPSGESDGYTF

V: TRBV6-6
D: TRBD2
J: TRBJ2-2
size: -
DNA: TGTGCCAGCGTCTTCGGGGGCGGGGGGGCGACCGGGGAGCTGTTTTTT
CDR3: CASVFGGGGATGELFF

V: TRBV7-9
D: TRBD2
J: TRBJ2-3
size: -
DNA: TGTGCCAGCAGCTTGGGGACTAGCGGGCCTATGGATACGCAGTATTTT
CDR3: CASSLGTSGPMDTQYF

V: TRBV11-1
D: TRBD2
J: TRBJ2-1
size: -
DNA: TGTGCCAGCAGCTTAAGGACTAGCGGCTACAATGAGCAGTTCTTC
CDR3: CASSLRTSGYNEQFF

V: TRBV7-9
D: -
J: TRBJ1-3
size: few
DNA: TGTGCCAGCAGCTTAGTGGAGGGGAGCTCTGGAAACACCATATATTTT
CDR3: CASSLVEGSSGNTIYF

V: TRBV19
D: TRBD1
J: TRBJ2-7
size: -
DNA: TGTGCCAGTAGTCCAACAGGGGAAAGCAAGTACGAGCAGTACTTC
CDR3: CASSPTGESKYEQYF

V: TRBV6-4
D: TRBD1
J: TRBJ2-2
size: -
DNA: TGTGCCAGCAGTCGAGGGGGCCTGGGCACCGGGGAGCTGTTTTTT
CDR3: CASSRGGLGTGELFF

V: TRBV4-1
D: -
J: TRBJ2-3
size: -
DNA: TGCGCCAGCAGCCAACTGGGGGGGCTTAGCACAGATACGCAGTATTTT
CDR3: CASSQLGGLSTDTQYF

V: TRBV14
D: TRBD1
J: TRBJ2-1
size: -
DNA: TGTGCCAGCAGCGTGACAGGGGGCGATGAGCAGTTCTTC
CDR3: CASSVTGGDEQFF

V: TRBV6-5
D: -
J: TRBJ2-7
size: -
DNA: TGTGCCAGCAGTTACGGAGGCCACGAGCAGTACTTC
CDR3: CASSYGGHEQYF

V: TRBV5-1
D: TRBD1
J: TRBJ1-1
size: -
DNA: TGCGCCAGCAGCTCCGGGACAGAAGACACTGAAGCTTTCTTT
CDR3: CASSSGTEDTEAFF

V: TRBV13
D: TRBD2
J: TRBJ2-3
size: -
DNA: TGTGCCAGCAGCTACCCCGGCCTAGCGGGGGAGTCCACAGATACGCAGTATTTT
CDR3: CASSYPGLAGESTDTQYF

V: TRBV5-1
D: TRBD2
J: TRBJ2-7
size: -
DNA: TGCGCCAGCAGCGTCCTAGCGGGGGCTCCCTACGAGCAGTACTTC
CDR3: CASSVLAGAPYEQYF

V: TRBV29-1
D: -
J: TRBJ1-4
size: -
DNA: TGCAGCGTTGTGGACCCGGGAAATGAAAAACTGTTTTTT
CDR3: CSVVDPGNEKLFF

V: TRBV4-2
D: -
J: TRBJ2-7
size: -
DNA: TGTGCCAGCAGCCAGAACAGGTTCTCCTACGAGCAGTACTTC
CDR3: CASSQNRFSYEQYF

V: TRBV15
D: TRBD1
J: TRBJ1-4
size: -
DNA: TGTGCCACCAGCGGGACAGATAATGAAAAACTGTTTTTT
CDR3: CATSGTDNEKLFF

V: TRBV30
D: -
J: TRBJ2-5
size: -
DNA: TGTGCCTGGACTCGACCTGGTGTGCGGGCCCAGTACTTC
CDR3: CAWTRPGVRAQYF

V: TRBV5-1
D: -
J: TRBJ1-1
size: -
DNA: TGCGCCAGCAGCGAACAGGGTCGAGGCACTGAAGCTTTCTTT
CDR3: CASSEQGRGTEAFF

V: TRBV28
D: TRBD1
J: TRBJ1-3
size: -
DNA: TGTGCCAGCAACCTCCCCGGACAGGGCTCTGGAAACACCATATATTTT
CDR3: CASNLPGQGSGNTIYF

V: TRBV5-5
D: -
J: TRBJ2-7
size: -
DNA: TGTGCCAGCAGCTTTGACAGGCTTAGCTCCTACGAGCAGTACTTC
CDR3: CASSFDRLSSYEQYF

V: TRBV19
D: TRBD2
J: TRBJ2-7
size: -
DNA: TGTGCCAGTAGTTCTGGACTAGCGGGGAGGCACGAGCAGTACTTC
CDR3: CASSSGLAGRHEQYF

V: TRBV9
D: -
J: TRBJ2-7
size: once
DNA: TGTGCCAGCAGCGTCGACATAAACGGCCACGCCTACGAGCAGTACTTC
CDR3: CASSVDINGHAYEQYF

V: TRBV4-2
D: -
J: TRBJ2-5
size: -
DNA: TGTGCCAGCAGCCAAGAACCTAGAAGAATTCTCTTGTACCAAGAGACCCAGTACTTC
CDR3: CASSQEPRRILLYQETQYF

V: TRBV5-4
D: TRBD1
J: TRBJ2-3
size: -
DNA: TGTGCCAGCAGGGGACAGGCCCCCACAGATACGCAGTATTTT
CDR3: CASRGQAPTDTQYF

V: TRBV6-6
D: TRBD1
J: TRBJ1-2
size: -
DNA: TGTGCCAGCCTCCATGGAGGGGGCAACTATGGCTACACCTTC
CDR3: CASLHGGGNYGYTF

V: TRBV25-1
D: TRBD1
J: TRBJ1-1
size: -
DNA: TGTGCCAGCAGGGGGACAGGGGCCTGGGGTGAAGCTTTCTTT
CDR3: CASRGTGAWGEAFF

V: TRBV28
D: -
J: TRBJ1-6
size: -
DNA: TGTGCCAGCAGTTTGACTTCTAGCGGACCCCTCCACTTT
CDR3: CASSLTSSGPLHF

V: TRBV25-1
D: -
J: TRBJ2-7
size: -
DNA: TGTGCCAGCAGTGAAGTGGACGGGGTGATCCCATACGAGCAGTACTTC
CDR3: CASSEVDGVIPYEQYF

V: TRBV2
D: TRBD2
J: TRBJ2-3
size: -
DNA: TGTGCCAGCAGCGCCGGACAGGGACTAGCGGGGTACACAGATACGCAGTATTTT
CDR3: CASSAGQGLAGYTDTQYF

V: TRBV5-1
D: -
J: TRBJ2-1
size: -
DNA: TGCGCCAGCAGGAGCTTAGCCAGTTTTGATGAGCAGTTCTTC
CDR3: CASRSLASFDEQFF

V: TRBV4-3
D: -
J: TRBJ2-1
size: -
DNA: TGCGCCAGCAGCCAAGCTTTAAGGGGGGGCCTTTTTGAGCAGTTCTTC
CDR3: CASSQALRGGLFEQFF

V: TRBV2
D: -
J: TRBJ2-2
size: -
DNA: TGTGCCAGCAGTGGACTAAACACCGGGGAGCTGTTTTTT
CDR3: CASSGLNTGELFF

V: TRBV29-1
D: -
J: TRBJ2-3
size: -
DNA: TGCAGCGTTGAGAGGACAGATACGCAGTATTTT
CDR3: CSVERTDTQYF

V: TRBV7-9
D: -
J: TRBJ2-5
size: once
DNA: TGTGCCAGCAGCTTAGTAACAGGGAGAGAGACCCAGTACTTC
CDR3: CASSLVTGRETQYF

V: TRBV4-2
D: -
J: TRBJ1-1
size: -
DNA: TGTGCCAGCAGCCAAGGGGCCATGAACACTGAAGCTTTCTTT
CDR3: CASSQGAMNTEAFF

V: TRBV23-1
D: TRBD1
J: TRBJ2-1
size: -
DNA: TGCGCCAGCAGTCAACACGGACAGGGTCAAAACAATGAGCAGTTCTTC
CDR3: CASSQHGQGQNNEQFF

V: TRBV5-1
D: TRBD1
J: TRBJ1-3
size: -
DNA: TGCGCCAGCAGCACAGGACAGGGGGCGTCGGGAAACACCATATATTTT
CDR3: CASSTGQGASGNTIYF

V: TRBV5-4
D: -
J: TRBJ2-2
size: -
DNA: TGTGCCAGCAGCTTGGGGTTGACAGGTCCCGGGGAGCTGTTTTTT
CDR3: CASSLGLTGPGELFF

V: TRBV7-9
D: TRBD2
J: TRBJ2-5
size: -
DNA: TGTGCCAGCAGCTTAGTCGTGATAGGACTAGAGGAGACCCAGTACTTC
CDR3: CASSLVVIGLEETQYF

V: TRBV15
D: TRBD1
J: TRBJ1-6
size: -
DNA: TGTGCCACCAGCAGTGACAGGGTGCTGGCGGTACCCCTCCACTTT
CDR3: CATSSDRVLAVPLHF

V: TRBV19
D: -
J: TRBJ1-5
size: -
DNA: TGTGCCAGTAGTCCACAGGGACGCGGCAATCAGCCCCAGCATTTT
CDR3: CASSPQGRGNQPQHF

V: TRBV4-2
D: TRBD1
J: TRBJ1-2
size: -
DNA: TGTGCCAGCTCGACAGGGGAAGATTTCTATGGCTACACCTTC
CDR3: CASSTGEDFYGYTF

V: TRBV27
D: -
J: TRBJ1-3
size: -
DNA: TGTGCCAGCAGTAACAGGGAAAACACCATATATTTT
CDR3: CASSNRENTIYF

V: TRBV10-3
D: TRBD2
J: TRBJ2-3
size: -
DNA: TGTGCCATCACCCCGTCGGGACTAGCGCCAGATACGCAGTATTTT
CDR3: CAITPSGLAPDTQYF